Following are 29 T cell receptor beta chains from one sample sequenced in a study of T cells after yellow fever vaccination. One entry per CDR3 protein, called by TCRdb with MiXCR from the 5' RACE reads. The table has about 260,000 distinct CDR3 sequences, about 5% seen once. The input for sequencing was CD4+ T cells sorted from PBMCs, taken on the day of the yellow fever booster vaccination. These receptor sequences come from a man aged 18 to 30 who received the YFV17D yellow fever vaccine.

This clonotype occurred a few times. J is TRBJ2-3 and V is TRBV7-2; the match to TRBD1 covers 7 bases. This CDR3 comprises 13 residues. Germline CDR1 and CDR2: SGHTA and FQGNSA. V was clipped by 1 base and J by 6 bases; unmatched bases: 1. CDR3 sequence: CASSLVDRDTQYF. The CDR3 coding sequence is TGTGCCAGCAGCTTAGTGGACAGGGATACGCAGTATTTT.

This clonotype was counted between two and nine times. The rearrangement links TRBV7-9 to TRBJ1-6; 9 bases are shared with TRBD1. CDR1 is SEHNR and CDR2 is FQNEAQ in the germline V gene (reference sequence). The V gene end was trimmed by 4 bases and the J gene end by 7 bases; junction bases not matched to a gene: 2. The CDR3 consists of 14 residues. CDR3 in amino acids: CASSWTGDNSPLHF. CDR3 DNA sequence: TGTGCCAGCAGCTGGACAGGGGACAATTCACCCCTCCACTTT.

This clonotype occurred a few times. This chain joins TRBV7-9 and TRBJ2-7, with D possibly being TRBD2 (5 bases). Germline CDR1 reads SEHNR; CDR2 reads FQNEAQ (reference sequence). CDR3 length: 12 residues. V lost 5 bases, J lost 13 bases, and 18 bases lay in between. CDR3 protein: CASSPPGGLKYV. DNA of the CDR3: TGTGCCAGCAGCCCCCCCGGCGGACTCAAATACGTC.

The V call is TRBV6-2 or TRBV6-3, the J call TRBJ2-1; TRBD2 matches at 7 bases. The CDR3 is 18 residues long. Germline V gene data show CDR1 as MNHEY and CDR2 as SVGEGT. V shed 0 bases, J shed 0 bases, and the junction held 8 bases outside the gene matches. The CDR3 coding sequence is TGTGCCAGCAGTTACTCCAACTCCGGGGGGACCTCCTACAATGAGCAGTTCTTC. This translates into CASSYSNSGGTSYNEQFF.

Many counts were recorded for this clonotype. The chain is built from TRBV11-2 and TRBJ1-4; unclear D gene. The CDR3 sequence is 12 residues long. The germline V gene encodes CDR1 SGHAT and CDR2 FQNNGV. Trimming took 5 bases from V and 4 from J, leaving 5 bases between them. The CDR3: CASSGDNEKLFF. The CDR3 nucleotides read TGTGCCAGCAGCGGGGATAATGAAAAACTGTTTTTT.

The chain is built from TRBV15 and TRBJ1-2, with TRBD1 matching over 7 bases. J lost 2 bases, V lost 0 bases, and 6 bases had no gene match. This CDR3 comprises 16 residues. Germline values: CDR1 LNHNV, CDR2 YYDKDF (reference sequence). CDR3 bases: TGTGCCACCAGCAGAGAAGGGACAGCGAAAAACTATGGCTACACCTTC. Residues: CATSREGTAKNYGYTF.

This clonotype has only a few counts. The chain carries TRBV7-9 and TRBJ2-5; no definite D call. Germline CDR1 is SEHNR and CDR2 is FQNEAQ (reference sequence). The CDR3 is 15 residues long. Trimming cost V 1 base and J 1 base, with 10 bases left between them. CDR3 sequence reads: CASSLVQALQETQYF. The CDR3 coding sequence is TGTGCCAGCAGCTTAGTGCAGGCCCTCCAAGAGACCCAGTACTTC.

This clonotype was seen only a few times. CDR3 nucleotides: TGTGCCAGCCGGCCTAAACACACAGATACGCAGTATTTT. Protein: CASRPKHTDTQYF. V is TRBV5-4 and J is TRBJ2-3; no clear D gene. Trimming took 7 bases from V and 2 from J, leaving 11 bases between them. The CDR3 runs to 13 residues. The germline CDR1 and CDR2 sequences are SGHNT and YYREEE (reference sequence).

The rearrangement links TRBV2 to TRBJ2-2; a weak D match, TRBD1 (6 bases). CDR1 SNHLY and CDR2 FYNNEI come from the germline V gene. The CDR3 loop spans 15 amino acids. The V gene lost 7 bases and the J gene lost 0 bases, with 12 bases spanning the gap. This CDR3 is CASNQQGPNTGELFF. The CDR3 DNA follows: TGTGCCAGCAATCAACAGGGACCGAACACCGGGGAGCTGTTTTTT. The whole variable domain, remainder taken from reference TRBV2 and TRBJ2-2, is EPEVTQTPSHQVTQMGQEVILRCVPISNHLYFYWYRQILGQKVEFLVSFYNNEISEKSEIFDDQFSVERPDGSNFTLKIRSTKLEDSAMYFCASNQQGPNTGELFFGEGSRLTVL.

This clonotype appeared many times. The chain joins TRBV20-1 to TRBJ2-1; no definite D call. V dropped 4 bases and J dropped 10 bases, with 14 bases sitting between them. CDR3 length equals 12 residues. CDR1 is DFQATT and CDR2 is SNEGSKA in the germline V gene (reference sequence). DNA of the CDR3: TGCAGTGCTAAGCTCCCAGGAAGCGAGCAGTTCTTC. Translation: CSAKLPGSEQFF.

This chain uses TRBV20-1 with TRBJ2-7; D uncertain. V lost 6 bases and J 1 base, leaving 13 bases between the germline ends. CDR1 is DFQATT and CDR2 is SNEGSKA in the germline V gene (reference sequence). The CDR3 consists of 13 residues. The DNA of the CDR3 is TGCAGTGCGAGCCAACAAATATCCTACGAGCAGTACTTC. It specifies CSASQQISYEQYF.

This clonotype has at least ten counts. The chain links TRBV7-2 to TRBJ1-2; D is ambiguous. The germline V gene has CDR1 SGHTA and CDR2 FQGNSA. The ends were cut back, 4 bases at V and 4 bases at J, with 7 bases in the middle. The CDR3 sequence is 12 residues long. CDR3 loop: CASSSQSYGYTF. Written as DNA, the CDR3 is TGTGCCAGCAGCTCACAGTCCTATGGCTACACCTTC.

V and J are TRBV28 and TRBJ1-2, with 7 nucleotides matching TRBD1. V gave up 6 bases and J gave up 0 bases; unmatched junction bases: 4. Germline CDR1 MDHEN, CDR2 SYDVKM. The CDR3 runs to 14 residues. Here the CDR3 reads CASREGTANYGYTF. The CDR3 DNA is TGTGCCAGCAGGGAAGGGACAGCTAACTATGGCTACACCTTC.

This clonotype came up a few times. This chain's CDR3 is CSAKGDEQFF. The CDR3 DNA reads TGCAGTGCTAAGGGGGATGAGCAGTTCTTC. The rearrangement uses TRBV20-1 and TRBJ2-1; maybe TRBD1 (6 bases). This CDR3 spans 10 amino acids. Trimming cost V 4 bases and J 8 bases, with 6 bases left between them. Germline loops: CDR1 DFQATT, CDR2 SNEGSKA (reference sequence).

This clonotype has just a few counts. CDR3 DNA: TGTGCCAGTTCCCAGTCCTCTGGAAACACCATATATTTT. It yields the protein CASSQSSGNTIYF. This chain joins TRBV12-3 or TRBV12-4 and TRBJ1-3, with no clear D. Trimming took off 9 bases at V and 0 bases at J, with 9 bases between the two ends. This CDR3 region has 13 residues.

This clonotype was observed a handful of times. The chain combines TRBV18 with TRBJ2-2, with a weak D call TRBD1 (6 bases). CDR3 length: 16 residues. Germline CDR1 KGHSH, CDR2 LQKENI. V lost 3 bases and J 4 bases, leaving 15 bases between the germline ends. Here the CDR3 DNA reads TGTGCCAGCTCACCTCAGGGGTCAGACATCACCGGGGAGCTGTTTTTT. This gives the protein CASSPQGSDITGELFF. The variable domain in full, with the rest retrieved from reference TRBV18 and TRBJ2-2, is NAGVMQNPRHLVRRRGQEARLRCSPMKGHSHVYWYRQLPEEGLKFMVYLQKENIIDESGMPKERFSAEFPKEGPSILRIQQVVRGDSAAYFCASSPQGSDITGELFFGEGSRLTVL.

The chain is built from TRBV20-1 and TRBJ2-1; a weak D match, TRBD2 (6 bases). The CDR3 has 15 amino acids. Germline CDR1 is DFQATT and CDR2 is SNEGSKA (reference sequence). Trimming cost V 6 bases and J 1 base, with 16 bases left between them. CDR3 in amino acids: CSAPKGGNSYNEQFF. The CDR3, as DNA: TGCAGTGCCCCGAAGGGAGGAAATTCCTACAATGAGCAGTTCTTC.

In DNA form, the CDR3 reads TGTGCCAGCATGCCACCAGCGGGGGGCGCAGATACGCAGTATTTT. This translates into CASMPPAGGADTQYF. This chain links TRBV11-1 with TRBJ2-3; TRBD2 agrees at 9 bases. Germline V gene sequence: CDR1 SGHAT, CDR2 FQDESV (reference sequence). Unmatched junction bases numbered 9, after V lost 7 bases and J lost 4 bases. This CDR3 comprises 15 residues.

This clonotype was detected many times. The chain links TRBV4-3 to TRBJ2-1; no firm D call. CDR3 size: 12 residues. Germline V gene sequence: CDR1 LGHNA, CDR2 YSLEER. V was clipped by 0 bases and J by 13 bases, with 10 bases between them. CDR3 amino acids: CASSQEGSAQFF. Written as DNA, the CDR3 is TGCGCCAGCAGCCAAGAAGGGTCTGCTCAGTTCTTC.

This clonotype occurred many times. The chain joins TRBV7-6 to TRBJ2-5; 11 positions agree with TRBD1. The CDR3 spans 15 residues. Looked up from germline, CDR1 is SGHVS and CDR2 is FNYEAQ. Germline trimming cut 5 bases from V and 5 bases from J; bases unmatched to any gene: 7. CDR3 in DNA: TGTGCCAGCAGCATAGGACAGGGGGCGTCGGAGACCCAGTACTTC. The encoded protein is CASSIGQGASETQYF. Drawing the rest from reference TRBV7-6 and TRBJ2-5, the complete variable domain is GAGVSQSPRYKVTKRGQDVALRCDPISGHVSLYWYRQALGQGPEFLTYFNYEAQQDKSGLPNDRFSAERPEGSISTLTIQRTEQRDSAMYRCASSIGQGASETQYFGPGTRLLVL.

This rearrangement joins TRBV12-3 or TRBV12-4 to TRBJ1-1, with 7 positions matching TRBD1. V shed 10 bases, J shed 0 bases, and the junction held 14 bases outside the gene matches. The CDR3 is 16 amino acids. CDR3 sequence: CATKNRGLGLNTEAFF. CDR3 DNA sequence: TGTGCCACCAAGAACAGGGGTCTGGGGTTGAACACTGAAGCTTTCTTT.

The table lists this clonotype with a few counts. The chain uses TRBV20-1 and TRBJ1-5; 9 bases are shared with TRBD1. Germline lookup yields CDR1 DFQATT and CDR2 SNEGSKA (reference sequence). The CDR3 is 17 residues long. Trimming took 1 base from V and 3 from J; bases not matched to a gene: 10. CDR3 nucleotides: TGCAGTGCTAGAGGCCCTGGACAGGGGACTGACAATCAGCCCCAGCATTTT. Translation gives CSARGPGQGTDNQPQHF.

This clonotype occurred many times. This sequence joins TRBV4-2 and TRBJ2-5; 7 bases agree with TRBD2. With V trimmed by 1 base and J by 4 bases, 9 bases remained unmatched. CDR3 size: 16 residues. CDR1 is LGHNA and CDR2 is YNFKEQ in the germline V gene. CDR3: CASSQVTAGLPETQYF. The CDR3, as DNA: TGTGCCAGCAGCCAAGTAACAGCGGGGCTACCAGAGACCCAGTACTTC.

This clonotype was recorded at least ten times. This chain connects TRBV12-3 or TRBV12-4 to TRBJ2-5, with 9 nucleotides matching TRBD2. CDR3 length equals 15 residues. V trimming: 4 bases; J trimming: 2 bases; junction bases outside the gene matches: 5. The CDR3 sequence: CASSSSGGPQETQYF. Here the CDR3 DNA reads TGTGCCAGCAGTTCCAGCGGGGGGCCGCAAGAGACCCAGTACTTC.

This clonotype was picked up a small number of times. The chain uses TRBV11-3 and TRBJ1-1, with D unresolved. CDR3 length: 13 amino acids. CDR1 is SGHNT, CDR2 YENEEA, per germline. Trimming removed 2 bases from V and 6 bases from J, with 10 bases in between. The DNA of the CDR3 is TGTGCCAGCAGCTTATCCCCCTCAGCTGAAGCTTTCTTT. Translating it yields CASSLSPSAEAFF.

This clonotype was counted ten times or more. The J gene is TRBJ2-3, the V gene TRBV28, with a tentative D call TRBD2 (5 bases). The CDR3 runs to 11 residues. Germline CDR1 and CDR2: MDHEN and SYDVKM. Trimming shortened V by 4 bases and J by 7 bases, and 6 bases separated the two germline ends. Here the CDR3 DNA reads TGTGCCAGCAGTTGGGAGTATACGCAGTATTTT. Amino acids: CASSWEYTQYF. Variable domain in full (rest from reference TRBV28 and TRBJ2-3): DVKVTQSSRYLVKRTGEKVFLECVQDMDHENMFWYRQDPGLGLRLIYFSYDVKMKEKGDIPEGYSVSREKKERFSLILESASTNQTSMYLCASSWEYTQYFGPGTRLTVL.

This clonotype was observed at least ten times. The chain carries TRBV6-5 and TRBJ1-1, with 9 bases lining up with TRBD1. Losses at the gene ends were 2 bases for V and 0 bases for J; bases not matched to a gene: 4. Germline values: CDR1 MNHEY, CDR2 SVGAGI. This CDR3 has 16 amino acids. Written as DNA, the CDR3 is TGTGCCAGCAGTTACGCGACAGGGGGGATGAACACTGAAGCTTTCTTT. This encodes CASSYATGGMNTEAFF.

The chain has TRBV20-1 and TRBJ1-2; D call uncertain. Trimming shortened V by 4 bases and J by 5 bases, and 11 bases separated the two germline ends. CDR3 length: 12 residues. Germline V lookup: CDR1 DFQATT, CDR2 SNEGSKA (reference sequence). CDR3 in DNA: TGCAGTGCTAACCCCGGACGGTATGGCTACACCTTC. It is translated as CSANPGRYGYTF.

This clonotype was found a few times. The V and J genes are TRBV4-1 and TRBJ1-5; D remains unclear. V was clipped by 5 bases and J by 3 bases, with 8 bases between them. CDR1 and CDR2 from the germline V gene are MGHRA and YSYEKL. The CDR3 totals 13 residues. The CDR3 loop is CASSFQVNQPQHF. The CDR3 region has the DNA TGCGCCAGCAGCTTCCAAGTCAATCAGCCCCAGCATTTT.